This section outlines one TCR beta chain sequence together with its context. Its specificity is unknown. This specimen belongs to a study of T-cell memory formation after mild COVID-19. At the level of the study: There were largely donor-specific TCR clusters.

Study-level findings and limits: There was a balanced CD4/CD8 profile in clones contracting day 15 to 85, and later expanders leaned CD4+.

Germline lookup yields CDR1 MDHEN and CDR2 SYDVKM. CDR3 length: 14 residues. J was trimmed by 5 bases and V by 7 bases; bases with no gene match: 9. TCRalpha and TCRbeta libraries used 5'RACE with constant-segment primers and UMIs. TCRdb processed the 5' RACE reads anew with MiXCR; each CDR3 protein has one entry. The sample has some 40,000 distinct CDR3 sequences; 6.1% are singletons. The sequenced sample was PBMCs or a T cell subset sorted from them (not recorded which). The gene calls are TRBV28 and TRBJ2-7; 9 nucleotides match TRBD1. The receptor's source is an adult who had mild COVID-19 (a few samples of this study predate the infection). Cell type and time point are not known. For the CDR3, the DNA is TGTGCCAGCACCCCAGGGACAGGGCTCAACGAGCAGTACTTC. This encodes CASTPGTGLNEQYF.